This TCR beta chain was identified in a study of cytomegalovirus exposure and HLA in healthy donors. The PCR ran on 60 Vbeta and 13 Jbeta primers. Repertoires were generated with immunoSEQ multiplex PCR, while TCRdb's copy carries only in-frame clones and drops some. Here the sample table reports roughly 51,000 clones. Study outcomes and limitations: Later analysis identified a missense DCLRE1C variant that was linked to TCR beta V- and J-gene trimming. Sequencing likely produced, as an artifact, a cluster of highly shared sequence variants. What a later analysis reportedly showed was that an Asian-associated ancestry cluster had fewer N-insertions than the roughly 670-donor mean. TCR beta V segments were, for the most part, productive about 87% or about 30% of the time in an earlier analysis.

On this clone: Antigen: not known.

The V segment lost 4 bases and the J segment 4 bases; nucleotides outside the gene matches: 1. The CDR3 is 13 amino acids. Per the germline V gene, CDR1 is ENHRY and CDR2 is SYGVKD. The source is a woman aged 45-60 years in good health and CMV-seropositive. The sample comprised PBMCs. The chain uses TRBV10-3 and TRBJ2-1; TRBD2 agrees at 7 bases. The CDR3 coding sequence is TGTGCCATCAGTGGCGGGGGTTACAATGAGCAGTTCTTC. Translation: CAISGGGYNEQFF.